These 5 T cell receptor beta chains originate from one sample sequenced in a study of blood T cells in healthy people across ages. Primed by a sample-barcoded 5' primer and a J-beta primer mix, a second PCR proceeded for about 6 to 12 cycles. TCRdb called the 5' RACE reads again in MiXCR, with one record for every CDR3 protein. The sample lists about 1.4 million distinct CDR3 sequences, approximately 59% seen once, with 6.5% to 8.5% in the top ten. Sequenced: blood. These TCRs come from a man aged 18 to 29 in good health.

This chain uses TRBV2 with TRBJ2-1; 11 bases match TRBD2. Losses at the gene ends were 3 bases for V and 6 bases for J; bases not matched to a gene: 4. The germline V gene has CDR1 SNHLY and CDR2 FYNNEI. This CDR3 comprises 15 residues. The CDR3: CASSELAGGTNEQFF. DNA for the CDR3: TGTGCCAGCAGTGAGCTAGCGGGAGGTACCAATGAGCAGTTCTTC.

The table lists this clonotype with a few counts. The chain joins TRBV5-1 to TRBJ2-7, with TRBD2 matching 8 bases. Trimming removed 5 bases from V and 4 bases from J; junction bases left unmatched: 8. The CDR3 totals 14 residues. Germline-derived CDR1 and CDR2 are SGHRS and YFSETQ. The CDR3 spells CASRTTSGYYEQYF. In nucleotides, the CDR3 is TGCGCCAGCAGAACCACTAGCGGTTATTACGAGCAGTACTTC. Full variable domain (outside the CDR3, taken from reference TRBV5-1 and TRBJ2-7): KAGVTQTPRYLIKTRGQQVTLSCSPISGHRSVSWYQQTPGQGLQFLFEYFSETQRNKGNFPGRFSGRQFSNSRSEMNVSTLELGDSALYLCASRTTSGYYEQYFGPGTRLTVT.

This clonotype was seen only a few times. CDR3 sequence (DNA): TGCGCCAGCAGCCTGGCTAGCGCCCTAACCTACGAGCAGTACTTC. It codes for CASSLASALTYEQYF. The chain uses TRBV5-1 and TRBJ2-7; a possible D gene is TRBD2 (6 bases). Germline V gene sequence: CDR1 SGHRS, CDR2 YFSETQ. This CDR3 spans 15 amino acids. The V and J ends lost 4 bases and 2 bases respectively, with 16 bases between them.

The rearrangement uses TRBV10-3 and TRBJ1-2; TRBD1 aligns across 8 bases. CDR1 is ENHRY and CDR2 is SYGVKD in the germline V gene. V was clipped by 7 bases and J by 8 bases; unmatched bases: 12. CDR3 length: 14 amino acids. The CDR3 DNA is TGTGCCATCACCCTATCGACAGGGGAGAGCGGCTACACCTTC. The encoded protein is CAITLSTGESGYTF.

The V gene is TRBV4-1, the J gene TRBJ2-5; 11 positions agree with TRBD1. Germline V gene lookup returns CDR1 MGHRA and CDR2 YSYEKL. This CDR3 has 15 residues. V lost 3 bases and J lost 11; bases outside the gene matches: 11. The CDR3 DNA is TGCGCCAGCAGCCAGGTGGGACAGGGGGATGGGAAGCAGTACTTC. Translation gives CASSQVGQGDGKQYF.